This T cell receptor beta chain was sequenced for a study of blood T cell repertoires in COVID-19. Study-level background: In each case, the material was cDNA or gDNA derived from T cells, B-cell-depleted T cells, or PBMCs.

Per germline, CDR1 SGHRS and CDR2 YFSETQ. CDR3 length: 15 amino acids. Trimming pared 1 base from V and 1 base from J, leaving 9 bases between. How the authors handled the data: Estimated nucleated cell counts came from reference gene primer amplification. Sequenced by immunoSEQ multiplex PCR; TCRdb stores in-frame clones only, minus some. V and J calls and clone size follow that table, whereas D and trimming were derived from the DNA. The table has about 25,000 clones, approximately 94% seen once; the top ten hold 4% to 5%. The origin of this receptor is a human donor with active COVID-19. The donor label of this sample is uncertain. V and J are TRBV5-1 and TRBJ2-1; no definite D call. Sample: peripheral blood. CDR3 protein: CASSLTTQSYNEQFF. The CDR3 DNA reads as TGCGCCAGCAGCTTGACTACCCAATCCTACAATGAGCAGTTCTTC.